A selection of T cell receptor beta chains follows, all from one sample in a study of T cells in Graves' hyperthyroidism and ophthalmopathy. TCRdb redid the calling of the multiplex PCR reads with MiXCR, one entry per CDR3 protein. This sample yields around 300,000 distinct CDR3 sequences, of which around 13% are seen a single time; 30% to 35% belongs to the top ten. Sequencing was done on a sample of blood. The receptor source for this set is a middle-aged woman with Graves' ophthalmopathy. CDR3s include the opening cysteine and the closing phenylalanine or tryptophan. D genes are given only for firm matches. The size field is filled for only some rows; it gives once, few, many or a size class.

TRBV29-1	TRBD1	TRBJ2-2	few	CSVGTGGTGELFF	TGCAGCGTAGGGACAGGGGGCACCGGGGAGCTGTTTTTT
TRBV13	.	TRBJ2-7	.	CASSPEMAGAEQYF	TGTGCCAGCAGCCCGGAAATGGCAGGGGCGGAGCAGTACTTC
TRBV28	.	TRBJ2-7	many	CASSLVPPQGYEQYF	TGTGCCAGCAGTTTGGTCCCCCCACAGGGTTACGAGCAGTACTTC
TRBV6-1	.	TRBJ2-2	many	CASGRPGQNTGELFF	TGTGCCAGCGGTAGACCGGGACAAAACACCGGGGAGCTGTTTTTT
TRBV10-3	.	TRBJ1-3	many	CAISESGGGTGNTIYF	TGTGCCATCAGTGAGTCGGGAGGTGGAACTGGAAACACCATATATTTT
TRBV28	.	TRBJ1-2	many	CASSSGSGLMSYTF	TGTGCCAGCAGTTCCGGGTCCGGGTTAATGAGCTACACCTTC
TRBV12-3/TRBV12-4	.	TRBJ2-7	few	CASSPKRHPAAEQYF	TGTGCCAGCAGTCCCAAGCGGCATCCAGCAGCGGAGCAGTACTTC
TRBV10-3	.	TRBJ1-2	few	CAISDGRSNYGYTF	TGTGCCATCAGTGATGGACGGTCTAACTATGGCTACACCTTC
TRBV2	TRBD2	TRBJ2-1	.	CASRPEREIVNEQFF	TGTGCCAGCAGACCTGAGCGGGAGATAGTAAATGAGCAGTTCTTC
TRBV2	TRBD2	TRBJ2-3	many	CASMAEGSGRSTDTQYF	TGTGCCAGCATGGCCGAGGGTAGCGGGAGGTCAACAGATACGCAGTATTTT
TRBV9	.	TRBJ1-2	.	CASSVVAQGDGYTF	TGTGCCAGCAGCGTAGTGGCACAGGGCGATGGCTACACCTTC
TRBV27	.	TRBJ1-6	many	CASSFSAINSPLHF	TGTGCCAGCAGTTTCTCGGCGATCAATTCACCCCTCCACTTT
TRBV5-1	.	TRBJ2-7	.	CASSLDGYSYEQYF	TGCGCCAGCAGCTTGGACGGATACTCCTACGAGCAGTACTTC
TRBV28	.	TRBJ1-3	many	CASSPLRTVNTIYF	TGTGCCAGCAGTCCACTCCGGACAGTAAACACCATATATTTT
TRBV7-9	.	TRBJ2-5	.	CASALRADTAETQYF	TGTGCCAGCGCGCTCCGCGCGGACACGGCGGAGACCCAGTACTTC
TRBV6-1	.	TRBJ1-1	.	CASSPGVGRTEAFF	TGTGCCAGCAGCCCGGGGGTGGGGAGAACTGAAGCTTTCTTT
TRBV9	TRBD2	TRBJ2-7	.	CASSVGLAGDYEQYF	TGTGCCAGCAGCGTAGGACTAGCGGGAGATTACGAGCAGTACTTC
TRBV11-2	.	TRBJ1-2	many	CASSLGWGETYGYTF	TGTGCCAGCAGCTTAGGGTGGGGGGAGACCTATGGCTACACCTTC
TRBV2	.	TRBJ1-2	many	CASSGPGLNPNYGYTF	TGTGCCAGCAGTGGACCGGGACTGAATCCTAACTATGGCTACACCTTC
TRBV27	.	TRBJ2-3	few	CASSRTRGTDTQYF	TGTGCCAGCAGCCGAACCAGGGGTACAGATACGCAGTATTTT
TRBV20-1	.	TRBJ1-2	.	CSASSTVSNYGYTF	TGCAGTGCTAGTTCGACAGTATCTAACTATGGCTACACCTTC
TRBV7-9	.	TRBJ2-7	.	CASSRRDPYEQYF	TGTGCCAGCAGCCGCCGGGACCCCTACGAGCAGTACTTC
TRBV4-1	TRBD1	TRBJ2-7	few	CASSPDRAPGYEQYF	TGCGCCAGCAGCCCAGACAGGGCCCCCGGCTACGAGCAGTACTTC
TRBV2	TRBD2	TRBJ2-7	many	CASRTRLAAYEQYF	TGTGCCAGCAGGACAAGACTAGCTGCCTACGAGCAGTACTTC
TRBV11-2	.	TRBJ1-4	many	CASSRVREKLFF	TGTGCCAGCAGCCGTGTCAGGGAAAAACTGTTTTTT
TRBV7-9	TRBD2	TRBJ2-2	many	CASSHPGTSGPNTGELFF	TGTGCCAGCAGCCATCCCGGGACTAGCGGACCGAACACCGGGGAGCTGTTTTTT
TRBV7-2	.	TRBJ2-3	few	CASSLVGVGADTQYF	TGTGCCAGCAGCTTAGTTGGGGTCGGAGCAGATACGCAGTATTTT
TRBV11-2	TRBD1	TRBJ1-3	many	CASSMTGGGGNTIYF	TGTGCCAGCAGCATGACAGGGGGCGGTGGAAACACCATATATTTT
TRBV10-1	.	TRBJ2-2	few	CASSDLRVGIGELFF	TGCGCCAGCAGTGACTTAAGGGTGGGGATCGGGGAGCTGTTTTTT
TRBV28	.	TRBJ2-7	many	CASSPNLSFYEQYF	TGTGCCAGCAGCCCAAATCTCAGCTTCTACGAGCAGTACTTC
TRBV3-1	.	TRBJ1-2	.	CASSTRISGFYGYTF	TGTGCCAGCAGCACCCGAATCTCGGGATTCTATGGCTACACCTTC
TRBV11-2	TRBD2	TRBJ2-1	many	CASSPRSSGRVGNEQFF	TGTGCCAGCAGCCCCCGGAGTAGCGGGAGAGTGGGTAATGAGCAGTTCTTC
TRBV18	.	TRBJ2-1	.	CASSPLAGENNEQFF	TGTGCCAGCTCACCACTGGCAGGGGAGAACAATGAGCAGTTCTTC
TRBV9	TRBD2	TRBJ2-1	few	CASSVASSGRVNEQFF	TGTGCCAGCAGCGTAGCTTCCAGCGGGAGGGTCAATGAGCAGTTCTTC
TRBV5-6	TRBD1	TRBJ1-4	many	CASSRGQGSSEKLFF	TGTGCCAGCAGCAGAGGACAGGGCAGCAGTGAAAAACTGTTTTTT
TRBV11-3	.	TRBJ2-2	.	CASSIGRVGPLPGELFF	TGTGCCAGCAGCATAGGGCGGGTTGGTCCGCTTCCCGGGGAGCTGTTTTTT
TRBV11-2	TRBD2	TRBJ2-5	.	CASSFSGAETQYF	TGTGCCAGCAGCTTTAGCGGGGCGGAGACCCAGTACTTC
TRBV4-2	.	TRBJ1-5	many	CASSQDQVRNQPQHF	TGTGCCAGCAGCCAAGATCAGGTCCGCAATCAGCCCCAGCATTTT
TRBV3-1	.	TRBJ1-2	many	CASSQGQLNYGYTF	TGTGCCAGCAGCCAAGGACAGCTAAACTATGGCTACACCTTC
TRBV20-1	.	TRBJ1-2	few	CSARDQEDTYGYTF	TGCAGTGCTAGAGATCAAGAGGACACCTATGGCTACACCTTC
TRBV6-1	.	TRBJ2-2	.	CASRPMRETGELFF	TGTGCCAGCCGGCCGATGAGGGAGACCGGGGAGCTGTTTTTT
TRBV29-1	TRBD1	TRBJ1-2	many	CSARTGAGYTF	TGCAGCGCCCGGACAGGGGCCGGCTACACCTTC